This passage covers 18 T cell receptor beta chains from one sample sequenced in a study of shared clonotypes between healthy human individuals. Assay used: immunoSEQ multiplex PCR; TCRdb lists only in-frame clones, some missing. The sample records about 470,000 clones, about 76% being singletons. Input material: PBMCs. The receptor set was obtained from a woman between 35 and 50 years old in good health. Some clones in this sample may be carry-over from other donors' samples.

This clone turned up a few times. The chain couples TRBV7-2 to TRBJ2-1; 8 nucleotides agree with TRBD2. Germline CDR1 and CDR2: SGHTA and FQGNSA. This CDR3 is built from 15 residues. Trimming removed 8 bases from V and 4 bases from J; junction bases left unmatched: 10. The CDR3 DNA sequence: TGTGCCAGCTCCCGCAGCGGGGGAATATACAATGAGCAGTTCTTC. Translation gives CASSRSGGIYNEQFF.

J is TRBJ2-3 and V is TRBV5-6; 9 bases map to TRBD1. Germline loops: CDR1 SGHDT, CDR2 YYEEEE. V shed 3 bases and J 1 base; nucleotides not matched to a gene: 0. The CDR3 sequence is 14 residues long. CDR3 nucleotides: TGTGCCAGCAGCTGGACAGGGGGCACAGATACGCAGTATTTT. It codes for CASSWTGGTDTQYF. Variable domain in full (rest from reference TRBV5-6 and TRBJ2-3): DAGVTQSPTHLIKTRGQQVTLRCSPKSGHDTVSWYQQALGQGPQFIFQYYEEEERQRGNFPDRFSGHQFPNYSSELNVNALLLGDSALYLCASSWTGGTDTQYFGPGTRLTVL.

The rearrangement links TRBV19 to TRBJ2-7; 14 bases agree with TRBD2. The CDR3 spans 14 residues. Germline V lookup: CDR1 LNHDA, CDR2 SQIVND (reference sequence). Trimming removed 5 bases from V and 9 bases from J; junction bases left unmatched: 6. The CDR3 bases are TGTGCCAGTAGTGCCGGACTAGCGGGAGGCTGGCAGTACTTC. Its protein product is CASSAGLAGGWQYF.

The chain has TRBV2 and TRBJ1-4, with a weak D call TRBD1 (5 bases). The CDR3 length is 13 residues. CDR1 SNHLY and CDR2 FYNNEI come from the germline V gene. Trimming shortened V by 7 bases and J by 4 bases, and 10 bases separated the two germline ends. The CDR3 here is CASKGPNNEKLFF. The CDR3 DNA is TGTGCCAGCAAGGGGCCGAATAATGAAAAACTGTTTTTT.

V and J are TRBV5-1 and TRBJ2-7, with D unclear. CDR1 is SGHRS, CDR2 YFSETQ, per germline. CDR3 size: 14 residues. V was pared by 0 bases and J by 2 bases, with 9 bases between. Written as DNA, the CDR3 is TGCGCCAGCAGCTTGGTCCCTTCCGCCTACGAGCAGTACTTC. This encodes CASSLVPSAYEQYF.

The rearrangement joins TRBV7-8 to TRBJ1-1; 7 bases fit TRBD1. The CDR3 is 15 residues long. Trimming cost V 6 bases and J 7 bases; bases outside gene matches: 14. Germline V lookup: CDR1 SGHVS, CDR2 FQNEAQ. CDR3 sequence: CASRKPGGADREAFF. CDR3 sequence (DNA): TGTGCCAGCAGGAAACCAGGGGGGGCTGACCGTGAAGCTTTCTTT.

The chain recombines TRBV6-5 with TRBJ2-1, with D perhaps matching TRBD1 or TRBD2 (5 bases each). CDR1 and CDR2 (germline): MNHEY, SVGAGI. Deletions cut 2 bases from V and 8 bases from J, with 10 bases between. The CDR3 is 13 residues long. CDR3 residues: CASSYLRGDEQFF. The DNA for the CDR3 is TGTGCCAGCAGTTACCTGAGGGGCGATGAGCAGTTCTTC.

This chain connects TRBV7-9 to TRBJ2-7; 9 nucleotides match TRBD1. CDR1 and CDR2 from the germline V gene are SEHNR and FQNEAQ (reference sequence). After removal of 6 bases from V and 6 bases from J, the junction contained 12 bases not matched to a gene. The CDR3 length is 15 residues. In DNA, the CDR3 is TGTGCCAGCAGTCTACAGGGGGCCGATCAGAGCGAGCAGTACTTC. Amino acid sequence: CASSLQGADQSEQYF. The full variable domain, completed using reference TRBV7-9 and TRBJ2-7, is DTGVSQNPRHKITKRGQNVTFRCDPISEHNRLYWYRQTLGQGPEFLTYFQNEAQLEKSRLLSDRFSAERPKGSFSTLEIQRTEQGDSAMYLCASSLQGADQSEQYFGPGTRLTVT.

The rearrangement uses TRBV5-6 and TRBJ2-5; D is possibly TRBD2 (6 bases). V was clipped by 4 bases and J by 3 bases, with 10 bases between them. There are 13 residues in the CDR3. In germline, CDR1 is SGHDT, CDR2 YYEEEE. The CDR3 DNA reads as TGTGCCAGCAGCGTCGGGACTGAAGAGACCCAGTACTTC. Encoded protein: CASSVGTEETQYF.

This rearrangement joins TRBV19 to TRBJ1-5; D is unclear. V lost 4 bases, J lost 5 bases, and 9 bases lay in between. CDR1 is LNHDA, CDR2 SQIVND, per germline (reference sequence). CDR3 length: 13 residues. CDR3 sequence (DNA): TGTGCCAGTAGTACCTGGAGCGATCAGCCCCAGCATTTT. Its protein product is CASSTWSDQPQHF.

This clone was seen a handful of times. This chain uses TRBV10-2 with TRBJ1-5, with TRBD1 as a possible D gene (5 bases). Germline CDR1 and CDR2: WSHSY and SAAADI. The CDR3 contains 14 residues. V was cut by 0 bases and J by 5 bases, with 8 bases left in between. CDR3 sequence (DNA): TGCGCCAGCAGTGAGTCTTCAGGGTATCAGCCCCAGCATTTT. Amino acid sequence: CASSESSGYQPQHF.

This clone was recorded only once. The V call is TRBV29-1, the J call TRBJ2-7; 8 positions match TRBD2. Germline V CDR1 and CDR2: SQVTM, ANQGSEA. The CDR3 has 12 amino acids. V was pared by 8 bases and J by 3 bases, with 6 bases of the junction left unmatched. The CDR3 DNA reads as TGCAGCACCGGGGGGGAGAACTACGAGCAGTACTTC. The encoded protein is CSTGGENYEQYF.

This chain links TRBV30 with TRBJ1-4; D perhaps matches TRBD1 (6 bases). CDR3 length equals 15 residues. V dropped 0 bases and J dropped 10 bases, with 18 bases sitting between them. Germline values: CDR1 GTSNPN, CDR2 SVGIG (reference sequence). CDR3 region: CAWSVLSRGVGKLFF. The CDR3, as DNA: TGTGCCTGGAGTGTACTGTCCAGGGGAGTAGGAAAACTGTTTTTT.

J is TRBJ2-7 and V is TRBV28; TRBD2 matches 8 bases. Germline CDR1 reads MDHEN; CDR2 reads SYDVKM. The trim removed 6 bases at V and 7 bases at J, leaving 11 bases unmatched. This CDR3 region has 14 residues. CDR3 bases: TGTGCCAGCAGCCCAGGCGGGGGGAGTTGGGAGCAGTACTTC. Translated, it gives CASSPGGGSWEQYF.

As to this clone: This may stem from a read error, because a much larger clone lies one nucleotide away. The identical CDR3 is also encoded by other nucleotide sequences in the sample. The chain employs TRBV30 and TRBJ2-7, with a weak D call TRBD2 (5 bases). The CDR3 is 17 residues long. In germline, CDR1 is GTSNPN, CDR2 SVGIG (reference sequence). V was cut by 1 base and J by 3 bases, with 22 bases left in between. The CDR3 loop is CAWSAGGFDDQNYEQYF. The CDR3 DNA follows: TGTGCCTGGAGTGCGGGCGGGTTCGATGACCAAAACTACGAGCAGTACTTC. The complete variable domain, with remaining parts taken from reference TRBV30 and TRBJ2-7, reads SQTIHQWPATLVQPVGSPLSLECTVEGTSNPNLYWYRQAAGRGLQLLFYSVGIGQISSEVPQNLSASRPQDRQFILSSKKLLLSDSGFYLCAWSAGGFDDQNYEQYFGPGTRLTVT.

The rearrangement links TRBV6-4 to TRBJ2-1, with 7 bases matching TRBD2. CDR1 MRHNA and CDR2 SNTAGT come from the germline V gene. The CDR3 runs to 15 residues. V was pared by 5 bases and J by 4 bases, with 8 bases of the junction left unmatched. Here the CDR3 DNA reads TGTGCCAGCAGTCCCCGGCCAGCGGGGTACAATGAGCAGTTCTTC. Residues: CASSPRPAGYNEQFF.

The CDR3 DNA follows: TGTGCCACCAGCGTCGGGACAGGGTCGTCCTATGGCTACACCTTC. Amino acids: CATSVGTGSSYGYTF. The chain recombines TRBV27 with TRBJ1-2, with 9 positions matching TRBD1. CDR1 and CDR2 (germline): MNHEY, SMNVEV (reference sequence). Unmatched junction bases numbered 13, after V lost 10 bases and J lost 4 bases. This CDR3 region has 15 residues.

The chain employs TRBV19 and TRBJ1-1; 8 bases match TRBD1. The CDR3 has 14 residues. V was clipped by 7 bases and J by 1 base; unmatched bases: 5. Germline assignment: CDR1 LNHDA and CDR2 SQIVND (reference sequence). This CDR3 reads CASTPGQGNTEAFF. CDR3 in DNA: TGTGCCAGTACCCCAGGACAGGGGAACACTGAAGCTTTCTTT.